A single sample is the source of the 15 T cell receptor beta chains below, sequenced in a study of CD8+ T cells in alopecia areata. Following extraction, RNA underwent reverse transcription to cDNA, which served as the sequencing template. TCRdb's copy holds only in-frame clones and misses some; the assay was immunoSEQ multiplex PCR. The repertoire consists of 270,000 or so clones, none detected only once. Researchers sorted pooled cutaneous lymph node cells on the basis of CD4, CD8alpha, NKG2D, NKG2ACE and other markers. The sample was CD4+ T cells sorted from a lymph node. These receptors all come from a C3H/HeJ mouse with alopecia areata. The mouse strain carries the MHC haplotype H2-k.

There are a few counts of this clone. Here the gene names and germline are mouse. This sample also contains other DNA sequences that code for the same CDR3. The CDR3 loop reads CASSQETGGQDTQYF. The part of the CDR3 DNA that was read is TGTGCCAGCAGCCAAGAGACTGGGGGGCAAGAC. This chain connects TRBV5 to TRBJ2-5, with 10 bases identical to TRBD2. The missing CDR3 end, 4 residues past where the read stops, is filled in from the germline J gene. The CDR3 is 15 amino acids. V was clipped by 0 bases and J by 3 bases; unmatched bases: 0. Germline loops: CDR1 LGHNA, CDR2 YNLKQL (reference sequence).

The sample holds a few counts of this clone. Gene names and germline refer to mouse. The read stops 4 residues short of the end of the CDR3; the missing end is completed from the germline J gene. Other DNA variants within this sample encode the same CDR3. The chain uses TRBV31 and TRBJ2-1; 7 nucleotides align to TRBD2. The CDR3 spans 14 residues. V lost 1 base to trimming and J lost 2 bases; unmatched junction nucleotides: 2. CDR1 and CDR2 from the germline V gene are GKSSPN and SITVG. CDR3 protein: CAWSPGGDYAEQFF. The CDR3 DNA, read in part, is TGTGCCTGGAGTCCGGGGGGGGACTATGCT.

Of note for this clone: All gene names here are mouse names. The sequence runs out 4 residues before the end of the CDR3; the remainder is reconstructed from the germline J gene. The chain joins TRBV17 to TRBJ1-1; 8 bases match TRBD1. The germline V gene encodes CDR1 MNHDT and CDR2 YYDKIL. With 4 bases clipped from V and 3 bases from J, the junction kept 1 base outside the gene matches. The CDR3 spans 13 residues. CDR3 bases read: TGTGCTAGCAGTACAGGGGGCCACACA. This translates into CASSTGGHT. The entire CDR3 protein reads CASSTGGHTEVFF.

Regarding this clone: Gene names and germline refer to mouse. The read terminates 3 residues before the CDR3 end, so the remaining end is supplied by the germline J gene. V usage is TRBV13-2 and J usage is TRBJ1-6; D uncertain. TRBJ1-6 is sorted into the ORF group, with uncertain function. V lost 5 bases, J lost 0 bases, and 3 bases lay in between. Germline V gives CDR1 NNHNN, CDR2 SYGAGS (reference sequence). This CDR3 has 13 residues. This chain's CDR3 is CASGSSYNSPLYF. CDR3 DNA (partial): TGTGCCAGCGGCAGTTCCTATAATTCGCCC.

Details on this clone: The gene symbols are mouse symbols. Read sequence stops 4 residues before the CDR3 end, and the germline J gene provides the missing end. At the DNA level, this CDR3 is encoded by other sequences in the same sample as well. The chain recombines TRBV31 with TRBJ2-3; 10 bases line up with TRBD2. The J segment lost 0 bases and the V segment lost 3 bases, leaving 6 bases of the junction unmatched. In germline, CDR1 is GKSSPN, CDR2 SITVG. The CDR3 spans 16 residues. CDR3 bases read: TGTGCCTGGAGCCAAGGACTGGGGGCTAGTGCAGAA. Amino acids: CAWSQGLGASAE. The CDR3 reads in full as CAWSQGLGASAETLYF.

As regards this clone: The gene names here belong to mouse. The read is 4 residues too short to cover the CDR3 end, so that end is filled in from the germline J gene. The genes are TRBV13-1 and TRBJ2-3, with 12 nucleotides matching TRBD2. The V segment lost 3 bases and the J segment 4 bases; nucleotides outside the gene matches: 6. CDR1 and CDR2 from the germline V gene are NSHNY and SYGAGN. CDR3 length: 16 residues. Incomplete CDR3 DNA: TGTGCCAGCAGTGCCCCGACTGGGGGGGCGACAGAA. This codes for CASSAPTGGATE. The CDR3 in full is CASSAPTGGATETLYF.

This clone was seen a handful of times. Germline and genes: mouse. The read halts 4 residues ahead of the CDR3 end, with the missing end drawn from the germline J gene. The V call is TRBV31, the J call TRBJ1-1; D might be TRBD1 (5 bases). Germline CDR1 is GKSSPN and CDR2 is SITVG. The CDR3 runs 14 residues. The DNA read from the CDR3 is TGTGCCTGGAGTCTAGGGCAGGGCGTAGCA. Translated, it gives CAWSLGQGVA. The whole CDR3 region reads CAWSLGQGVAEVFF.

This clone was seen a handful of times. Gene names follow the mouse nomenclature. The read ends 4 residues early relative to the CDR3; the germline J gene fills the gap. The sample contains more than one DNA sequence encoding this CDR3. The rearrangement uses TRBV19 and TRBJ2-3, with TRBD1 matching over 7 bases. Unmatched junction bases numbered 1, after V lost 5 bases and J lost 1 base. Germline assignment: CDR1 FNHDT and CDR2 SITEND (reference sequence). The CDR3 sequence is 13 residues long. The covered CDR3 bases are TGTGCCAGCAGCCAGGGGGGTGCAGAA. It specifies CASSQGGAE. The entire CDR3 protein is CASSQGGAETLYF.

Regarding this clone: Mouse names are used for the genes. The sequenced fragment ends 4 residues before the CDR3 boundary, so the rest is inferred from the germline J gene. The identical CDR3 is also encoded by other nucleotide sequences in the sample. J is TRBJ2-1 and V is TRBV17; 11 bases agree with TRBD1. J was trimmed by 3 bases and V by 0 bases; bases with no gene match: 1. This CDR3 has 16 residues. Germline V gene sequence: CDR1 MNHDT, CDR2 YYDKIL. CDR3 bases read: TGTGCTAGCAGTAGAGAGGGGACAGGGGGCTATGCT. Its protein is CASSREGTGGYA. The CDR3, in full, reads CASSREGTGGYAEQFF. Combining the CDR3 with reference TRBV17 and TRBJ2-1 gives the whole variable domain DTTVKQNPRYKLARVGKPVNLICSQTMNHDTMYWYQKKPNQAPKLLLFYYDKILNREADTFEKFQSSRPNNSFCSLYIGSAGLEYSAMYLCASSREGTGGYAEQFFGPGTRLTVL.

Only a few counts were recorded for this clone. Gene names refer to mouse genes. The CDR3 is cut off 4 residues early in the read; its end comes from the germline J gene. This chain connects TRBV1 to TRBJ2-3; 8 positions agree with TRBD1. CDR1 and CDR2 from the germline V gene are NSQYPW and LRSPGD (reference sequence). The CDR3 loop spans 14 amino acids. This CDR3 is CTCSADDRGETLYF. The covered CDR3 bases are TGCACCTGCAGTGCAGATGACAGGGGAGAA.

Notes on this clone: The gene names given are mouse names. The read comes to an end 4 residues before the CDR3 does, leaving the germline J gene to fill in the end. Other DNA sequences within the sample encode an identical CDR3. The J gene is TRBJ2-5, the V gene TRBV31; 7 bases are a match to TRBD2. Germline CDR1 is GKSSPN and CDR2 is SITVG. The CDR3 is 14 residues long. The sequenced CDR3 bases are TGTGCCTGGAGTCTAGGCCGGGGGGGGGAC. Its protein is CAWSLGRGGD. The whole CDR3 region reads CAWSLGRGGDTQYF.

The sample holds a few counts of this clone. Gene names are mouse gene names. Coverage ceases 4 residues before the CDR3 finishes, and the germline J gene fills in the end. This chain joins TRBV5 and TRBJ2-5; TRBD2 matches at 12 bases. The germline V gene has CDR1 LGHNA and CDR2 YNLKQL (reference sequence). The CDR3 loop spans 15 amino acids. The CDR3 DNA, read in part, is TGTGCCAGCAGCCAGGACTGGGGGGGGAAAGAC. Its translation is CASSQDWGGKD. The CDR3 reads in full as CASSQDWGGKDTQYF.

This clone has just a few counts. Gene names are the mouse ones. With the read ending 3 residues before the CDR3 end, the germline J gene is used to fill in that end. V and J are TRBV13-1 and TRBJ1-6; D remains unclear. TRBJ1-6 is identified as an open reading frame with a role that is uncertain. V was clipped by 4 bases and J by 5 bases, with 4 bases between them. This CDR3 is 12 amino acids long. CDR1 is NSHNY, CDR2 SYGAGN, per germline. The CDR3 sequence: CASSNNNSPLYF. Partial CDR3 DNA: TGTGCCAGCAGTAACAATAATTCGCCC.

Only a few counts were recorded for this clone. Germline and genes here are mouse. The read terminates 3 residues ahead of where the CDR3 ends, so the germline J gene completes it. This chain links TRBV19 with TRBJ1-6; 9 nucleotides align to TRBD1. TRBJ1-6 is an ORF, and what it does is uncertain. This CDR3 is 15 amino acids long. V shed 6 bases, J shed 3 bases, and the junction held 4 bases outside the gene matches. CDR1 and CDR2 (germline): FNHDT, SITEND (reference sequence). Incomplete CDR3 DNA: TGTGCCAGCAAGGGACAGGGAATCTATAATTCGCCC. Its translation: CASKGQGIYNSP. The full CDR3 protein reads CASKGQGIYNSPLYF.

Turning to this clone: Mouse germline and gene names are used. The read finishes 4 residues shy of the CDR3 end, and the germline J gene is used to complete it. The chain is built from TRBV14 and TRBJ1-1, with 8 positions matching TRBD1. The V and J ends lost 5 bases and 0 bases, in that order; junction bases with no gene match: 3. The germline V gene has CDR1 SGHDT and CDR2 FRDEAV. The CDR3 has 14 residues. The CDR3 is CASSPTGANTEVFF. CDR3 DNA (partial): TGTGCCAGCAGCCCGACAGGGGCAAACACA.